The next 25 T cell receptor beta chains were all read from a single sample in a study of T cell changes during pregnancy in multiple sclerosis (dated by TCRdb to about 2019). Preparation of the library involved the immunoSEQ multiplex PCR assay. TCRdb took over this immuneACCESS table, retaining in-frame rearrangements with V and J assigned. Such tables are incomplete; in checked studies, under half of the missing clones stem from an unresolved V gene, and the remainder is unexplained. The sample table shows about 64,000 clones, and 90% are seen once. About 2.1% of the sample comes from the top ten. Sequenced material: peripheral blood, taken in the second trimester of pregnancy. The receptors here all came from a female donor in good health, enrolled as a control in a pregnancy study.

V gene TRBV4-2 combines with J gene TRBJ2-2; 11 nucleotides line up with TRBD2. Looked up from germline, CDR1 is LGHNA and CDR2 is YNFKEQ. The J segment lost 8 bases and the V segment lost 3 bases, leaving 5 bases of the junction unmatched. The CDR3 extends over 15 amino acids. This CDR3 is CASSQGLAEGGELFF. In DNA form, the CDR3 reads TGTGCCAGCAGCCAGGGACTAGCGGAGGGGGGGGAGCTGTTTTTT.

This clone was seen a handful of times. The chain employs TRBV5-4 and TRBJ1-2; D may be TRBD1 (5 bases). The germline CDR1 and CDR2 sequences are SGHNT and YYREEE (reference sequence). V dropped 2 bases and J dropped 8 bases, with 19 bases sitting between them. The CDR3 loop spans 15 amino acids. CDR3 amino acids: CASSLTLPGREGYTF. DNA of the CDR3: TGTGCCAGCAGCTTAACTTTACCAGGGAGGGAAGGCTACACCTTC.

This rearrangement joins TRBV5-1 to TRBJ1-1, with D hard to call. V was clipped by 0 bases and J by 2 bases, with 11 bases between them. CDR1 SGHRS and CDR2 YFSETQ come from the germline V gene. This CDR3 is 15 amino acids long. CDR3 protein: CASSLGPRSNTEAFF. CDR3 sequence (DNA): TGCGCCAGCAGCTTGGGGCCTCGTTCCAACACTGAAGCTTTCTTT.

The chain joins TRBV10-3 to TRBJ2-5; D is undetermined. This CDR3 has 13 amino acids. The germline gives CDR1 ENHRY, CDR2 SYGVKD. V was shortened by 3 bases and J by 4 bases, with 9 bases between the two germline ends. The CDR3 here is CAISERSLETQYF. CDR3 coding DNA: TGTGCCATCAGTGAACGGAGCCTAGAGACCCAGTACTTC.

This chain connects TRBV2 to TRBJ2-7; tentative D call: TRBD1 (6 bases). CDR3 length equals 11 residues. Per the germline V gene, CDR1 is SNHLY and CDR2 is FYNNEI. The V end lost 8 bases, the J end lost 2 bases, and 7 bases lay between the germline ends. The CDR3 loop is CASRTAYEQYF. Written as DNA, the CDR3 is TGTGCCAGCCGGACAGCCTACGAGCAGTACTTC.

The CDR3 here is CASSPEYQETQYF. The CDR3, as DNA: TGTGCCAGCAGCCCGGAGTACCAAGAGACCCAGTACTTC. V usage is TRBV5-4 and J usage is TRBJ2-5; unclear D gene. CDR1 SGHNT and CDR2 YYREEE come from the germline V gene (reference sequence). Trimming stripped 4 bases from V and 0 bases from J, with 7 bases between. The CDR3 covers 13 residues.

The chain links TRBV28 to TRBJ2-1, with D maybe TRBD2 (5 bases). This CDR3 spans 14 amino acids. V was trimmed by 5 bases and J by 4 bases, leaving 12 bases between them. Germline V lookup: CDR1 MDHEN, CDR2 SYDVKM. CDR3 in DNA: TGTGCCAGCAGTGAAATACTAGATTACAATGAGCAGTTCTTC. Residues: CASSEILDYNEQFF.

CDR3 coding DNA: TGTGCCAGTAGTATAGATCGGGTCTCTGATGAACGGAACACTGAAGCTTTCTTT. It translates to CASSIDRVSDERNTEAFF. The rearrangement joins TRBV19 to TRBJ1-1; D is undetermined. The V gene's germline CDR1 is LNHDA and CDR2 SQIVND (reference sequence). The CDR3 length is 18 residues. V lost 0 bases, J lost 1 base, and 18 bases lay in between.

This clone was seen more than once but under ten times. The chain recombines TRBV7-9 with TRBJ2-7; D is ambiguous. This CDR3 contains 12 residues. The germline CDR1 and CDR2 sequences are SEHNR and FQNEAQ (reference sequence). V lost 3 bases to trimming and J lost 2 bases, with 5 bases between them. CDR3 in DNA: TGTGCCAGCAGCTTTTCCACCTACGAGCAGTACTTC. This codes for CASSFSTYEQYF.

The chain has TRBV2 and TRBJ2-7, with 8 bases aligning to TRBD1. With V trimmed by 4 bases and J by 2 bases, 7 bases remained unmatched. CDR1 is SNHLY, CDR2 FYNNEI, per germline. The CDR3 is 15 amino acids. This CDR3 reads CASSGPRTGPYEQYF. Written as DNA, the CDR3 is TGTGCCAGCAGTGGTCCAAGGACAGGGCCCTACGAGCAGTACTTC.

The chain is built from TRBV6-5 and TRBJ2-7; TRBD2 is a possible D gene (5 bases). CDR3 length: 15 amino acids. V was pared by 2 bases and J by 0 bases, with 11 bases between. Germline V gene data show CDR1 as MNHEY and CDR2 as SVGAGI. CDR3 loop: CASSYGAGISYEQYF. The CDR3 DNA sequence: TGTGCCAGCAGTTACGGCGCCGGGATCTCCTACGAGCAGTACTTC.

V is TRBV7-8 and J is TRBJ2-3; 10 positions match TRBD2. This CDR3 contains 16 residues. Losses at the gene ends were 2 bases for V and 5 bases for J; bases not matched to a gene: 7. CDR1 and CDR2 (germline): SGHVS, FQNEAQ. This CDR3 reads CASSLTSGVAGDTQYF. CDR3 DNA sequence: TGTGCCAGCAGCTTAACTAGCGGGGTAGCGGGAGATACGCAGTATTTT.

This clone was detected once. The rearrangement uses TRBV6-1 and TRBJ2-3, with 13 bases aligning to TRBD2. V was clipped by 5 bases and J by 5 bases; unmatched bases: 4. Germline lookup yields CDR1 MNHNS and CDR2 SASEGT. The CDR3 has 15 amino acids. This chain's CDR3 is CASSLGLAGIDTQYF. The CDR3 DNA follows: TGTGCCAGCAGTTTGGGACTAGCGGGAATAGATACGCAGTATTTT.

The chain links TRBV19 to TRBJ2-7; maybe TRBD1 (5 bases). Trimming removed 4 bases from V and 3 bases from J, with 16 bases in between. CDR1 and CDR2 (germline): LNHDA, SQIVND (reference sequence). The CDR3 loop spans 15 amino acids. CDR3 loop: CASSSPAGSYYEQYF. The CDR3, as DNA: TGTGCCAGTAGTAGCCCGGCAGGGTCGTACTACGAGCAGTACTTC. The variable domain in full, with the rest retrieved from reference TRBV19 and TRBJ2-7, is DGGITQSPKYLFRKEGQNVTLSCEQNLNHDAMYWYRQDPGQGLRLIYYSQIVNDFQKGDIAEGYSVSREKKESFPLTVTSAQKNPTAFYLCASSSPAGSYYEQYFGPGTRLTVT.

The chain has TRBV7-2 and TRBJ1-2, with 9 bases that match TRBD1. The germline gives CDR1 SGHTA, CDR2 FQGNSA. This CDR3 spans 16 amino acids. The V gene end was trimmed by 6 bases and the J gene end by 7 bases; junction bases not matched to a gene: 15. The CDR3 loop reads CASSRMDRGSFSGYTF. DNA of the CDR3: TGTGCCAGCAGTCGGATGGACAGGGGATCTTTCAGTGGCTACACCTTC. Full variable domain (missing parts from reference TRBV7-2 and TRBJ1-2): GAGVSQSPSNKVTEKGKDVELRCDPISGHTALYWYRQSLGQGLEFLIYFQGNSAPDKSGLPSDRFSAERTGGSVSTLTIQRTQQEDSAVYLCASSRMDRGSFSGYTFGSGTRLTVV.

The chain recombines TRBV5-1 with TRBJ2-7, with TRBD2 matching 7 bases. CDR1 SGHRS and CDR2 YFSETQ come from the germline V gene. Trimming cost V 4 bases and J 2 bases; bases outside gene matches: 9. This CDR3 contains 15 residues. CDR3 nucleotide sequence: TGCGCCAGCAGCACCGGGGGGACTACCACCTACGAGCAGTACTTC. Translated, it gives CASSTGGTTTYEQYF.

The genes are TRBV15 and TRBJ2-7, with 7 bases identical to TRBD2. Germline trimming cut 1 base from V and 1 base from J; bases unmatched to any gene: 7. Germline V gives CDR1 LNHNV, CDR2 YYDKDF (reference sequence). The CDR3 has 16 residues. CDR3 DNA: TGTGCCACCAGCAGAGTTTCCCTAGCGGATTCCTACGAGCAGTACTTC. It translates to CATSRVSLADSYEQYF.

The gene calls are TRBV10-3 and TRBJ2-1, with TRBD2 matching over 10 bases. Losses at the gene ends were 10 bases for V and 5 bases for J; bases not matched to a gene: 14. CDR3 size: 16 residues. Germline V CDR1 and CDR2: ENHRY, SYGVKD. As DNA, the CDR3 is TGTGCCAGCCTAGATTTACTAGCGGGGATCCACAATGAGCAGTTCTTC. Translation: CASLDLLAGIHNEQFF.

CDR3 in amino acids: CASSKTGLEVNYGYTF. CDR3 DNA: TGTGCCAGTAGTAAGACAGGTCTTGAGGTTAACTATGGCTACACCTTC. The genes are TRBV19 and TRBJ1-2, with a weak D call TRBD1 (6 bases). The CDR3 is made up of 16 amino acids. Trimming cost V 4 bases and J 1 base, with 16 bases left between them. Germline lookup yields CDR1 LNHDA and CDR2 SQIVND (reference sequence).

V and J are TRBV6-5 and TRBJ1-3; a weak D match, TRBD1 (5 bases). Per germline, CDR1 MNHEY and CDR2 SVGAGI. Trimming removed 5 bases from V and 0 bases from J, with 11 bases in between. The CDR3 loop spans 15 amino acids. The CDR3 region has the DNA TGTGCCAGCAGTCTAATCGGGGGCTCTGGAAACACCATATATTTT. This translates into CASSLIGGSGNTIYF.

The genes are TRBV30 and TRBJ1-1; a possible D gene is TRBD1 (5 bases). Germline assignment: CDR1 GTSNPN and CDR2 SVGIG (reference sequence). V lost 3 bases, J lost 3 bases, and 11 bases lay in between. This CDR3 has 13 residues. This chain's CDR3 is CAWRRTGDTEAFF. Here the CDR3 DNA reads TGTGCCTGGAGGAGGACGGGGGACACTGAAGCTTTCTTT.

The chain's CDR3 is CASSFITGFAEAFF. In nucleotides, the CDR3 is TGTGCCAGCAGCTTCATTACAGGGTTCGCTGAAGCTTTCTTT. V gene TRBV2 combines with J gene TRBJ1-1, with D maybe TRBD1 (6 bases). Germline assignment: CDR1 SNHLY and CDR2 FYNNEI. There are 14 residues in the CDR3. The V end lost 6 bases, the J end lost 6 bases, and 17 bases lay between the germline ends.

The gene calls are TRBV5-1 and TRBJ1-2; 10 bases map to TRBD1. The CDR3 extends over 14 amino acids. The V and J ends lost 4 bases and 8 bases, in that order; junction bases with no gene match: 8. Germline CDR1 SGHRS, CDR2 YFSETQ. DNA of the CDR3: TGCGCCAGCAGCCCAGGACAGGGGGTTTCCGGCTACACCTTC. This gives the protein CASSPGQGVSGYTF.

This clone has a single count. The chain recombines TRBV10-3 with TRBJ2-1; 9 positions match TRBD2. The CDR3 has 14 amino acids. After removal of 7 bases from V and 8 bases from J, the junction contained 9 bases not matched to a gene. Germline V lookup: CDR1 ENHRY, CDR2 SYGVKD. The CDR3 nucleotides are TGTGCCATCATAGCGGGGGACATTATCTATGAGCAGTTCTTC. Protein sequence: CAIIAGDIIYEQFF.

The J gene is TRBJ2-6, the V gene TRBV5-1, with D uncertain. Trimming shortened V by 0 bases and J by 2 bases, and 6 bases separated the two germline ends. This CDR3 region has 15 residues. Germline CDR1 is SGHRS and CDR2 is YFSETQ. In DNA form, the CDR3 reads TGCGCCAGCAGCTTGGTCCAGGCTGGGGCCAACGTCCTGACTTTC. Protein sequence: CASSLVQAGANVLTF.